The T cell receptor (beta chain) under discussion was sequenced for a study of identical twins. The junction had 6 bases not matched to a gene; V was cut back by 5 bases and J by 4 bases. The CDR3 is 14 residues long. Germline CDR1 SGHTA, CDR2 FQGNSA. TCRdb fed the 5' RACE reads into MiXCR, producing one record per CDR3 protein. The repertoire holds 1.5 million to 2 million distinct CDR3 sequences, with around 29% as singletons. The TCR comes from a newborn girl in good health. The sequencing sample was made of cord blood. The rearrangement joins TRBV7-2 to TRBJ2-7; TRBD1 matches 9 bases. CDR3 DNA sequence: TGTGCCAGCAGCGTACGGGACAGGGTATACGAGCAGTACTTC. Its translation is CASSVRDRVYEQYF.